Detailed here is one TCR beta chain. Its antigen is not known. V lost 5 bases and J lost 6; bases outside the gene matches: 4. The length of the CDR3 is 14 residues. Germline assignment: CDR1 SGHVS and CDR2 FNYEAQ. This sample is part of a study of shared clonotypes between healthy human individuals. Produced via immunoSEQ multiplex PCR; TCRdb's table is partial and in-frame only. The sample yields some 2.1 million clones, 93% seen once. Study-wide points: Rarefaction showed that sequencing of sorted subsets was incomplete (despite large depth). Collection of samples was limited to blood; tissue repertoires likely differ.

Cells designated naive CD8 were CD45RO-negative and were positively selected for CCR7, with terminally differentiated effector memory CD45RA+ cells excluded. Input material: naive CD8+ T cells from PBMCs. This TCR was recovered from a man aged 18 to 29 in good health. Some clones in this sample may be carry-over from other donors' samples. The chain joins TRBV7-6 to TRBJ2-7; 13 bases are a match to TRBD2. This CDR3 reads CASSPGLAGAEQYF. CDR3 DNA sequence: TGTGCCAGCAGCCCAGGACTAGCGGGAGCCGAGCAGTACTTC.